Detailed here is one T cell receptor (beta chain). The data derive from a study of blood T cell repertoires in COVID-19. Turning to the study itself: The samples span acute and convalescent COVID-19 from the United States, Italy and Spain.

Assay used: immunoSEQ multiplex PCR; TCRdb lists only in-frame clones, some missing. The profile shows 250,000 or so clones, around 86% of them singletons. The receptor was derived from a woman aged 40 to 55 who had recovered from COVID-19. Source material: peripheral blood.

In DNA form, the CDR3 reads TGCGCCAGCAGCTGGGGGGGCTCGGTTGAAGCTTTCTTT. The encoded protein is CASSWGGSVEAFF. The chain recombines TRBV5-1 with TRBJ1-1, with TRBD1 as a possible D gene (6 bases). CDR1 and CDR2 (germline): SGHRS, YFSETQ. V lost 3 bases to trimming and J lost 7 bases, with 13 bases between them. The length of the CDR3 is 13 residues.